Listed below are T cell receptor beta chains from one sample, sequenced in a study of CD8+ T cells in alopecia areata. Sequencing was performed with immunoSEQ multiplex PCR; in TCRdb, only in-frame clones are kept and a portion is missing. The table shows under 200,000 clones, with about three fifths occurring only once. The sample was CD4+ T cells sorted from blood, taken at week 4, from a patient treated with tofacitinib. The source is a human donor with alopecia areata. Each CDR3 is given with its conserved first and last residue. D genes are given only for firm matches. Only part of the rows carry a size: once, few, many, or a class if the clone is expanded.

CDR3 | DNA | J | D | size | V
CASSLNTGPQHF | TGCGCCAGCAGCCTCAACACTGGGCCCCAGCATTTT | TRBJ1-5 | NA | few | TRBV4-3
CASSYSKGYNSPLHF | TGTGCCAGCAGTTATTCAAAGGGTTATAATTCACCCCTCCACTTT | TRBJ1-6 | NA | NA | TRBV11-2
CASSQDLGSIQGSYNSPLHF | TGTGCCAGCAGCCAAGATCTCGGCAGTATCCAGGGCTCCTATAATTCACCCCTCCACTTT | TRBJ1-6 | NA | once | TRBV4-2
CASSWRLAGDNEQFF | TGTGCCAGCAGCTGGCGACTAGCGGGGGACAATGAGCAGTTCTTC | TRBJ2-1 | TRBD2 | NA | TRBV9
CASSLMATYEQYF | TGTGCCAGCAGCTTAATGGCGACCTACGAGCAGTACTTC | TRBJ2-7 | NA | NA | TRBV7-9
CASSHGQGDYEQYF | TGCGCCAGCAGCCACGGACAGGGAGACTACGAGCAGTACTTC | TRBJ2-7 | TRBD1 | once | TRBV4-3
CASSVDFYEQYF | TGTGCCAGCAGCGTGGACTTCTACGAGCAGTACTTC | TRBJ2-7 | NA | NA | TRBV7-9
CAWSPGQGSDEQYF | TGTGCCTGGAGTCCCGGACAGGGATCTGATGAGCAGTACTTC | TRBJ2-7 | TRBD1 | few | TRBV30
CSGLGGETQYF | TGCAGTGGGCTAGGAGGAGAGACCCAGTACTTC | TRBJ2-5 | NA | NA | TRBV20-1
CSVEPGTWDTQYF | TGCAGCGTTGAACCCGGGACTTGGGATACGCAGTATTTT | TRBJ2-3 | NA | NA | TRBV29-1
CATSRSPGAETQYF | TGTGCCACCAGCAGAAGCCCCGGGGCGGAGACCCAGTACTTC | TRBJ2-5 | NA | NA | TRBV15
CAWSVRGNQPQHF | TGTGCCTGGAGTGTAAGGGGCAATCAGCCCCAGCATTTT | TRBJ1-5 | NA | NA | TRBV30
CASGQKVSRGGAEEFF | TGCGCCAGCGGCCAGAAAGTCTCTCGCGGGGGGGCCGAAGAGTTCTTC | TRBJ2-1 | TRBD2 | few | TRBV4-1
CASSGRLRSYEQYF | TGTGCCAGTTCAGGACGGCTGAGGTCCTACGAGCAGTACTTC | TRBJ2-7 | NA | NA | TRBV19
CSPRAGDEQFF | TGCAGTCCGAGGGCGGGGGATGAGCAGTTCTTC | TRBJ2-1 | TRBD2 | NA | TRBV20-1
CSGRIGEKLFF | TGCAGCGGCCGCATTGGAGAAAAACTGTTTTTT | TRBJ1-4 | NA | NA | TRBV29-1
CASSTGQIYNEQFF | TGTGCCAGCAGTACAGGACAGATTTACAATGAGCAGTTCTTC | TRBJ2-1 | NA | few | TRBV2
CASQVTDPSTDTQYF | TGCGCCAGCCAAGTGACAGACCCTTCCACAGATACGCAGTATTTT | TRBJ2-3 | NA | once | TRBV5-1